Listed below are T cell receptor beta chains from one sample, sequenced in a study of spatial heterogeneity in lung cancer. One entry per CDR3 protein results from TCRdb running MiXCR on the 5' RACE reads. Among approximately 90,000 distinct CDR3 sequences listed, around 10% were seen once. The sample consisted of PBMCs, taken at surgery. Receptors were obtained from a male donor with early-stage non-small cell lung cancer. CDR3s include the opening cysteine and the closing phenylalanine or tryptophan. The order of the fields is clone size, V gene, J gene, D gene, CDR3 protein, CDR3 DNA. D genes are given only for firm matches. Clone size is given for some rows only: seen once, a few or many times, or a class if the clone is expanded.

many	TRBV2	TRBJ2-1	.	CASSMDGYNEQFF	TGTGCCAGCAGTATGGACGGGTACAATGAGCAGTTCTTC
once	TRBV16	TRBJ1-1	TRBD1	CASSQSSRGVKTFF	TGTGCCAGCAGCCAATCGTCCAGGGGGGTTAAAACTTTCTTT
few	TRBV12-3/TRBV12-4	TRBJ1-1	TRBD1	CASSLQTGITEAFF	TGTGCCAGCAGTTTACAGACAGGGATAACTGAAGCTTTCTTT
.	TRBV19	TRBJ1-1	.	CASSPQQKNTEAFF	TGTGCCAGTAGTCCCCAACAGAAGAACACTGAAGCTTTCTTT
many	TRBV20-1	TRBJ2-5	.	CSARANNEGAQETQYF	TGCAGTGCTAGAGCGAATAACGAAGGCGCACAAGAGACCCAGTACTTC
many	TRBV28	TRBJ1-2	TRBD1	CASKPTGGLYGYTF	TGTGCCAGCAAACCAACAGGGGGCCTTTATGGCTACACCTTC
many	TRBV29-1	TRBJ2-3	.	CSGTVGNTDTQYF	TGCAGCGGGACCGTGGGGAACACAGATACGCAGTATTTT
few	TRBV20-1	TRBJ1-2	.	CSGGFTDSNYGYTF	TGCAGTGGGGGGTTCACAGACTCAAACTATGGCTACACCTTC
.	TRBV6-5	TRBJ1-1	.	CASSSGFGKAFF	TGTGCCAGCAGCTCGGGTTTCGGGAAAGCTTTCTTT
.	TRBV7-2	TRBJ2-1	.	CASSLVWNRPNEQFF	TGTGCCAGCAGCTTAGTGTGGAACCGCCCCAATGAGCAGTTCTTC
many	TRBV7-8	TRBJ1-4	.	CASSLATAATNEKLFF	TGTGCCAGCAGCTTAGCCACGGCGGCAACTAATGAAAAACTGTTTTTT
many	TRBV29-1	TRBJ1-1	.	CSVERPARNTEAFF	TGCAGCGTTGAACGTCCCGCCAGGAACACTGAAGCTTTCTTT
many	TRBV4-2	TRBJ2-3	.	CASSQDPGRNTDTQYF	TGTGCCAGCAGCCAAGATCCAGGGCGCAACACAGATACGCAGTATTTT
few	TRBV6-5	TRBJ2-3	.	CASRDTTDTQYF	TGTGCCAGCCGGGACACCACAGATACGCAGTATTTT
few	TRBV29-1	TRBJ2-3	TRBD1	CSVRQGSTDTQYF	TGCAGCGTTAGACAGGGAAGCACAGATACGCAGTATTTT
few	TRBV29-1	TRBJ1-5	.	CSVRNQGSNQPQHF	TGCAGCGTTAGGAATCAGGGTAGCAATCAGCCCCAGCATTTT
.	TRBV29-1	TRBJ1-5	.	CSVQQGIEAQHF	TGCAGCGTACAACAGGGAATTGAGGCCCAGCATTTT
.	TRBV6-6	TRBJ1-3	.	CASSLPGSIYF	TGTGCCAGCAGTCTCCCGGGCAGCATATATTTT
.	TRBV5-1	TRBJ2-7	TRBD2	CASSLTSGSSEQYF	TGCGCCAGCAGCCTGACTAGCGGGAGCAGCGAGCAGTACTTC
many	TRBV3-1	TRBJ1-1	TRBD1	CASSLRDRMNTEAFF	TGTGCCAGCAGCCTGAGGGACAGGATGAACACTGAAGCTTTCTTT
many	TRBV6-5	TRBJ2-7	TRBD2	CASSRLAGSYEQYF	TGTGCCAGCAGTCGACTAGCAGGGTCCTACGAGCAGTACTTC
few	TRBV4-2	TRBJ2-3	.	CASSLGVPKGADTQYF	TGTGCCAGCAGCCTGGGGGTCCCCAAGGGGGCAGATACGCAGTATTTT
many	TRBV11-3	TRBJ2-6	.	CASSAGVSGANVLTF	TGTGCCAGCAGTGCAGGGGTCTCTGGGGCCAACGTCCTGACTTTC
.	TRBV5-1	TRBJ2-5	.	CASSLEGQRGETQYF	TGCGCCAGCAGCTTGGAAGGGCAGAGAGGGGAGACCCAGTACTTC
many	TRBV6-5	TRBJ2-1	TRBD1	CASSTQWTGRNYNEQFF	TGTGCCAGCAGTACGCAATGGACAGGGAGAAACTACAATGAGCAGTTCTTC
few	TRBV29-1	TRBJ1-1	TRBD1	CSVSEGAGTEAFF	TGCAGCGTCTCCGAGGGGGCTGGCACTGAAGCTTTCTTT
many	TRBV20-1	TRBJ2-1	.	CSAIQDSNYNEQFF	TGCAGTGCTATCCAGGACAGTAACTACAATGAGCAGTTCTTC
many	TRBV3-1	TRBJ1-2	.	CASSPPAGVSGYTF	TGTGCCAGCAGCCCCCCCGCAGGGGTAAGCGGCTACACCTTC
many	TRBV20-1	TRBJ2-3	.	CSARLNTDTQYF	TGCAGTGCTAGACTAAACACAGATACGCAGTATTTT
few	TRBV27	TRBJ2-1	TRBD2	CASSPLAGYNEQFF	TGTGCCAGCAGTCCCTTAGCGGGATACAATGAGCAGTTCTTC
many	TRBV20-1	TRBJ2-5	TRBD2	CSARGTGGQETQYF	TGCAGTGCTAGAGGGACGGGGGGGCAAGAGACCCAGTACTTC
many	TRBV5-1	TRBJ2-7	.	CASSLGRSVYEQYF	TGCGCCAGCAGCTTAGGTAGGAGTGTCTACGAGCAGTACTTC
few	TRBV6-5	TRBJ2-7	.	CASSQLGRVNEQYF	TGTGCCAGCAGCCAACTCGGCAGGGTAAACGAGCAGTACTTC
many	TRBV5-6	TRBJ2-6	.	CASSSKGTSNSGANVLTF	TGTGCCAGCAGCTCCAAGGGGACCTCCAACTCTGGGGCCAACGTCCTGACTTTC
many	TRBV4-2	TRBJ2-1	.	CASSPEQGGRPFYNEQFF	TGTGCCAGCAGCCCCGAACAGGGAGGGAGGCCGTTCTACAATGAGCAGTTCTTC
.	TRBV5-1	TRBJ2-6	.	CASSLSPSGVANVLTF	TGCGCCAGCAGCTTATCCCCATCTGGGGTAGCCAACGTCCTGACTTTC
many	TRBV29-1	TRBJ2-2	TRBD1	CSVLDRTNTGELFF	TGCAGCGTCTTGGACAGGACGAACACCGGGGAGCTGTTTTTT
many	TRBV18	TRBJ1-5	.	CASSPTRSNQPQHF	TGTGCCAGCTCACCGACAAGAAGCAATCAGCCCCAGCATTTT
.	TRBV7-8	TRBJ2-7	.	CASSSRASTYEQYF	TGTGCCAGCAGCTCAAGGGCCTCTACCTACGAGCAGTACTTC
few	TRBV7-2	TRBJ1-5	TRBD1	CASSLGVPGQGAQPQHF	TGTGCCAGCAGCTTAGGGGTCCCGGGACAGGGGGCTCAGCCCCAGCATTTT
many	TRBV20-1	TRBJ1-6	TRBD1	CSARQGLNNSPLHF	TGCAGTGCTCGACAGGGCCTCAATAATTCACCCCTCCACTTT
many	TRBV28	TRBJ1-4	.	CATGREGEKLFF	TGTGCCACCGGCAGGGAAGGAGAAAAACTGTTTTTT
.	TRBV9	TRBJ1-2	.	CASSARGAYGYTF	TGTGCCAGCAGCGCCCGAGGGGCGTATGGCTACACCTTC
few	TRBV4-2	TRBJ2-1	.	CASSQEVRQVYNEQFF	TGTGCCAGCAGCCAGGAAGTACGACAGGTCTACAATGAGCAGTTCTTC
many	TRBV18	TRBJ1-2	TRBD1	CASSPEQGYGYTF	TGTGCCAGCTCACCAGAACAGGGGTATGGCTACACCTTC
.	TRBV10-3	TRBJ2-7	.	CAISESGRVDEQYF	TGTGCCATCAGTGAGTCCGGCAGGGTAGACGAGCAGTACTTC
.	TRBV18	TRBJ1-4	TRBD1	CASSATGTGTNEKLFF	TGTGCCAGCTCAGCCACCGGGACAGGGACTAATGAAAAACTGTTTTTT
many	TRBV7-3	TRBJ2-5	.	CASSPKRAAQETQYF	TGTGCCAGCAGCCCCAAGCGGGCGGCCCAAGAGACCCAGTACTTC
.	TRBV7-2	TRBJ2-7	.	CASSSDRTPLGEQYF	TGTGCCAGCAGCTCGGATAGGACCCCCCTAGGCGAGCAGTACTTC
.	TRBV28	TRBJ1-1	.	CASSSLRGADMNTEAFF	TGTGCCAGCAGCTCCCTGCGGGGGGCCGACATGAACACTGAAGCTTTCTTT
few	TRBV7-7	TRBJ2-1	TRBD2	CASSPTLALAQQQFF	TGTGCCAGCAGCCCGACACTGGCACTAGCGCAACAGCAGTTCTTC
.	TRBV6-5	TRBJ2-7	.	CASTFGYEQYF	TGTGCCAGCACCTTCGGTTACGAGCAGTACTTC
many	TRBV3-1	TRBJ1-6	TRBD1	CASSHKGAGSPLHF	TGTGCCAGCAGCCACAAGGGGGCCGGTTCACCCCTCCACTTT
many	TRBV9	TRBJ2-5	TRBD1	CASSVTGTAQETQYF	TGTGCCAGCAGCGTAACCGGGACAGCCCAAGAGACCCAGTACTTC
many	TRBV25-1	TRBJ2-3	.	CASGLVDTQYF	TGTGCCAGCGGATTGGTAGATACGCAGTATTTT
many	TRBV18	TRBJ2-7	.	CASSPGLPYEQYF	TGTGCCAGCTCACCCGGGTTGCCCTACGAGCAGTACTTC
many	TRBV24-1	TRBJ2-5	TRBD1	CATSGYGQGAATQYF	TGTGCCACCAGTGGTTATGGGCAGGGGGCTGCGACCCAGTACTTC
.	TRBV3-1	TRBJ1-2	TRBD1	CASSLTGTGGGGYTF	TGTGCCAGCAGCTTAACCGGGACAGGGGGCGGTGGCTACACCTTC
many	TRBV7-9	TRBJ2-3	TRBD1	CASSPDRGKGADTQYF	TGTGCCAGCAGCCCGGACAGGGGGAAAGGGGCAGATACGCAGTATTTT
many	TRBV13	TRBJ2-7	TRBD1	CASSFSPGQPGGQYF	TGTGCCAGCAGCTTCTCCCCGGGACAGCCAGGGGGGCAGTACTTC